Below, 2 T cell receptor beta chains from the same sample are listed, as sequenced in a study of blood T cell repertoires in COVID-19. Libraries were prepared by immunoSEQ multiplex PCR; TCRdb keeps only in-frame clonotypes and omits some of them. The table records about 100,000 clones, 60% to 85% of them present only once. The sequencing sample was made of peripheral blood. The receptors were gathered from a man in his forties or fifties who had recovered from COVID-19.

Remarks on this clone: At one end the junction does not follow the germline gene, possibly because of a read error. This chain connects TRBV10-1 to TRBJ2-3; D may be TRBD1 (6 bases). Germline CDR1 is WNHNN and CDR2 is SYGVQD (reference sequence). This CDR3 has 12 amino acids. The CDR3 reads CASRSRDTNQDF. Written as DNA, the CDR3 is TGCGCCAGCAGGTCCCGGGACACCAACCAGGATTTT.

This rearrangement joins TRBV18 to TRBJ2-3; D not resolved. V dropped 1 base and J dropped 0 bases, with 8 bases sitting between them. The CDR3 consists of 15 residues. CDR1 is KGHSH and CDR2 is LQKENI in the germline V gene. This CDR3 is CASSPLAASTDTQYF. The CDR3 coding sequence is TGTGCCAGCTCACCACTGGCGGCTAGCACAGATACGCAGTATTTT. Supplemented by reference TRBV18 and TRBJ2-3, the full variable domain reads NAGVMQNPRHLVRRRGQEARLRCSPMKGHSHVYWYRQLPEEGLKFMVYLQKENIIDESGMPKERFSAEFPKEGPSILRIQQVVRGDSAAYFCASSPLAASTDTQYFGPGTRLTVL.